This TCR beta chain is drawn from a study of blood T cell repertoires in COVID-19. Looking at the study overall: Sites in the United States, Italy and Spain provided acute and convalescent COVID-19 samples. T cells, B-cell-depleted T cells, or PBMCs supplied cDNA or gDNA.

Profiled with immunoSEQ multiplex PCR; TCRdb holds only in-frame clones, not every one. Of 300,000 or so clones listed, around 88% are singletons. The CDR3 spans 13 residues. V dropped 5 bases and J dropped 0 bases, with 7 bases sitting between them. The V gene's germline CDR1 is MNHEY and CDR2 SVGEGT. This chain joins TRBV6-2 or TRBV6-3 and TRBJ1-1; unclear D gene. Sequences were obtained from peripheral blood. The receptor was isolated from a woman in her forties or fifties with acute or convalescent COVID-19. The CDR3 DNA sequence: TGTGCCAGCAGTCCAGGCGTGAACACTGAAGCTTTCTTT. Its protein is CASSPGVNTEAFF.